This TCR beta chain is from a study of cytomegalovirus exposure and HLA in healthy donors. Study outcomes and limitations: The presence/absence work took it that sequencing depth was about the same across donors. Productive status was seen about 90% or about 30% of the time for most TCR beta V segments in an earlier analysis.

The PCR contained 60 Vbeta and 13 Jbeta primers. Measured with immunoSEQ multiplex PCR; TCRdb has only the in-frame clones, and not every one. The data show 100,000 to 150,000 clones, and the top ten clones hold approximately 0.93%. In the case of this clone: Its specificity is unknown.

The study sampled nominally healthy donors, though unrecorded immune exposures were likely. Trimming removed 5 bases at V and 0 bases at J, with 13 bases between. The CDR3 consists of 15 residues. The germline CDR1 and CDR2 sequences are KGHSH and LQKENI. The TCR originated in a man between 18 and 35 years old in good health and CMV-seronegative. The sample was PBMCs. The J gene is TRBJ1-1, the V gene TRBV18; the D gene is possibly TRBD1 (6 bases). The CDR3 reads CASSVTQGMNTEAFF. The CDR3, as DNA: TGTGCCAGCTCAGTGACCCAGGGGATGAACACTGAAGCTTTCTTT.